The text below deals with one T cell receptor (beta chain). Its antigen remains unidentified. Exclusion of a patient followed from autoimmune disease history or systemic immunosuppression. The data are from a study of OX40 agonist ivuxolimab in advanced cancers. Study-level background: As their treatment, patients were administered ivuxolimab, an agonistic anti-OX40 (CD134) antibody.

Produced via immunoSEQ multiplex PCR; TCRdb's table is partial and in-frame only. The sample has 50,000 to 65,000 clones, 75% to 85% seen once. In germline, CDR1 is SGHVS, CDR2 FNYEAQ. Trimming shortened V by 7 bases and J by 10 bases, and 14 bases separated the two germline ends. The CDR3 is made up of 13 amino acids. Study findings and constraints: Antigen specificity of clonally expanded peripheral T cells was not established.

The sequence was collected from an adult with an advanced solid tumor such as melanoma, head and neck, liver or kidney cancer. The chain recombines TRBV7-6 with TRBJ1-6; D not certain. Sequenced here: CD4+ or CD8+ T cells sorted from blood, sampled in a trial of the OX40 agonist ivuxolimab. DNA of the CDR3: TGTGCCAGCAAGGGAGGTGGGCCATCACCCCTCCACTTT. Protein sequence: CASKGGGPSPLHF.